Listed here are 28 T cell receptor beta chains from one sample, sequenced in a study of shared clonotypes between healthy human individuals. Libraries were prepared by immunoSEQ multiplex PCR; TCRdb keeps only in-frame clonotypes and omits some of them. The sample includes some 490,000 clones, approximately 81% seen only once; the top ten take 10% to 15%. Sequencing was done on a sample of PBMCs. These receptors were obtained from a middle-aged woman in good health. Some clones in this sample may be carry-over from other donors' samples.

CDR3 bases: TGTGCCAGCAGCCACCCCGGGACTGGGGACGAGCAGTACTTC. Residues: CASSHPGTGDEQYF. The chain couples TRBV5-6 to TRBJ2-7, with a possible D match to TRBD2 (6 bases). Trimming removed 4 bases from V and 5 bases from J, with 16 bases in between. This CDR3 has 14 amino acids. The germline CDR1 and CDR2 sequences are SGHDT and YYEEEE.

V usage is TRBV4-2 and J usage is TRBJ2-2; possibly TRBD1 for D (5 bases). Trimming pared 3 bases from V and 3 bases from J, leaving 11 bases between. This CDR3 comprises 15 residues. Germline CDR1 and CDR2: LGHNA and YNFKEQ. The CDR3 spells CASSQEDRYTGELFF. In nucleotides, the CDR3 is TGTGCCAGCAGCCAGGAAGACAGATACACCGGGGAGCTGTTTTTT.

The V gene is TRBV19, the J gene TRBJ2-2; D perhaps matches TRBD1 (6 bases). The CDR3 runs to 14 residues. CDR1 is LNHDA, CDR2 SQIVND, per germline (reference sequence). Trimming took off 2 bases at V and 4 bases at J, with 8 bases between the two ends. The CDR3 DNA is TGTGCCAGTAGTATAACAGGGACCACCGGGGAGCTGTTTTTT. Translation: CASSITGTTGELFF.

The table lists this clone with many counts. The CDR3: CASSLTGTGGPYNEQFF. The CDR3 DNA is TGCGCCAGCAGCTTGACCGGGACAGGGGGCCCCTACAATGAGCAGTTCTTC. The chain is built from TRBV5-1 and TRBJ2-1, with 12 bases identical to TRBD1. V was clipped by 1 base and J by 2 bases; unmatched bases: 4. The germline V gene has CDR1 SGHRS and CDR2 YFSETQ. The CDR3 covers 17 residues.

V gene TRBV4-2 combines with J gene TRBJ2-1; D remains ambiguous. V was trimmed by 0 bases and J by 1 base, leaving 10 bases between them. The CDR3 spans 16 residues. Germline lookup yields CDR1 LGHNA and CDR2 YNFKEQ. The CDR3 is CASSQDGQPSYNEQFF. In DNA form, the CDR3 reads TGTGCCAGCAGCCAAGACGGCCAGCCTTCCTACAATGAGCAGTTCTTC.

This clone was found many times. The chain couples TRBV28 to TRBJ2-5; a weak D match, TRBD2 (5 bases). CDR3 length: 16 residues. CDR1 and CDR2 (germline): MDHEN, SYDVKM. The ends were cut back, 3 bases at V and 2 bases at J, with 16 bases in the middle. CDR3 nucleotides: TGTGCCAGCAGTTTCGTAAGTGGGAGTATACAAGAGACCCAGTACTTC. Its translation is CASSFVSGSIQETQYF.

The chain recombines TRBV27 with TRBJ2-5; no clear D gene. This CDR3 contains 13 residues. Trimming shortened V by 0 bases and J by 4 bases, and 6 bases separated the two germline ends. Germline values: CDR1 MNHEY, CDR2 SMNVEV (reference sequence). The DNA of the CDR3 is TGTGCCAGCAGTTTATCTAGGCGAGAGACCCAGTACTTC. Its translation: CASSLSRRETQYF.

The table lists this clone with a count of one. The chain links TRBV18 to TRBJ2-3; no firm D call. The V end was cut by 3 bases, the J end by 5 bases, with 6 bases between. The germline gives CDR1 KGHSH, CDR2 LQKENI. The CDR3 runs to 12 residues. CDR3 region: CASSPERDTQYF. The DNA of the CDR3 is TGTGCCAGCTCACCCGAGCGAGATACGCAGTATTTT.

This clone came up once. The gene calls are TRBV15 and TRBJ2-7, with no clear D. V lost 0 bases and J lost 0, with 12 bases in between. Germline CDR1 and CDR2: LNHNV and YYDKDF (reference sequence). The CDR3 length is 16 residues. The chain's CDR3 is CATSRDPTAPSYEQYF. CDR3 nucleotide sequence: TGTGCCACCAGCAGAGACCCTACCGCCCCCTCCTACGAGCAGTACTTC.

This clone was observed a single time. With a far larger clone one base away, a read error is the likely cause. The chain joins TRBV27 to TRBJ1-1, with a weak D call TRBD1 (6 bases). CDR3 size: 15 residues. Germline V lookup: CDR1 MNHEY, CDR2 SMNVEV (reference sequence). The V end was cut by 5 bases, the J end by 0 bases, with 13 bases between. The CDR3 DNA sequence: TGTGCCAGCAGTGCAGACAGGTGGATGAACACTGAAGCTTTCTTT. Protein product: CASSADRWMNTEAFF.

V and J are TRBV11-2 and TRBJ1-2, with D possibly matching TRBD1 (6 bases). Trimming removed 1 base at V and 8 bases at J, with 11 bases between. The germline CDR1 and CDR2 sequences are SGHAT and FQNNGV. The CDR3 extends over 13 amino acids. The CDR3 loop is CASSLGQGTGYTF. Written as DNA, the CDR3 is TGTGCCAGCAGCTTAGGGCAGGGGACCGGCTACACCTTC.

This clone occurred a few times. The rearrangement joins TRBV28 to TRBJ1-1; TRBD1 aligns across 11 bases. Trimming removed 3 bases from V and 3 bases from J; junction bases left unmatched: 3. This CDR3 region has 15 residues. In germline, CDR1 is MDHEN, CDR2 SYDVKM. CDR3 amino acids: CASSFRTGGDTEAFF. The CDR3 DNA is TGTGCCAGCAGTTTCCGGACAGGGGGCGACACTGAAGCTTTCTTT.

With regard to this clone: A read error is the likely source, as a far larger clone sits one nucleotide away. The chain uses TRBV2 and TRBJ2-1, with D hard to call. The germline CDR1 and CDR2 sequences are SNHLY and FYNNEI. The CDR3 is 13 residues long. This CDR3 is CASSVGSYNERFF. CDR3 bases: TGTGCCAGCTCTGTCGGCTCCTACAATGAGCGGTTCTTC.

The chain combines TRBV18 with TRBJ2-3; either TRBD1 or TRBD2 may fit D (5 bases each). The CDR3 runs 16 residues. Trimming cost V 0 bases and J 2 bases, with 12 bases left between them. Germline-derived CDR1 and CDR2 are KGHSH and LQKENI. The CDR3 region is CASSPPWDGSTDTQYF. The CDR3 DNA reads TGTGCCAGCTCACCACCGTGGGACGGATCCACAGATACGCAGTATTTT.

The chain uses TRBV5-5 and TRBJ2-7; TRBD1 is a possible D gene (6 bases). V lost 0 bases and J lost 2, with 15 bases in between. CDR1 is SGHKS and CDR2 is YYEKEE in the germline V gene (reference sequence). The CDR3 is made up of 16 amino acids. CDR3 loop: CASSLVPLGATYEQYF. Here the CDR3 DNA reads TGTGCCAGCAGCTTGGTCCCTTTGGGGGCGACCTACGAGCAGTACTTC. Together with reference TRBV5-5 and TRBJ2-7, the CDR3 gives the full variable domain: DAGVTQSPTHLIKTRGQQVTLRCSPISGHKSVSWYQQVLGQGPQFIFQYYEKEERGRGNFPDRFSARQFPNYSSELNVNALLLGDSALYLCASSLVPLGATYEQYFGPGTRLTVT.

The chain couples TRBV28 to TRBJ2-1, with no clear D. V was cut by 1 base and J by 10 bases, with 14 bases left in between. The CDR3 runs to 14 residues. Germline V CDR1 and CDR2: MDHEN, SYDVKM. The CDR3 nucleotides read TGTGCCAGCAGTTTATCCTACTACGAACGGGAGCAGTTCTTC. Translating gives CASSLSYYEREQFF.

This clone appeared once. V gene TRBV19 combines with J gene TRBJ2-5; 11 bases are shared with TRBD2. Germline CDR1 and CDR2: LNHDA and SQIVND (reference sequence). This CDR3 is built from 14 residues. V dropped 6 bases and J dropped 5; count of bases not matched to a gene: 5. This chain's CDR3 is CASSMTSGMETQYF. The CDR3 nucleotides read TGTGCCAGTAGCATGACTAGCGGGATGGAGACCCAGTACTTC.

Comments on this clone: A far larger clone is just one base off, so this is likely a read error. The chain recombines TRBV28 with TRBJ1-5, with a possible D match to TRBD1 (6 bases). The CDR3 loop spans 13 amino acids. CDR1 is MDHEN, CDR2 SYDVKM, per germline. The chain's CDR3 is CASSPGANQPLHF. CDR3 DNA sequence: TGTGCCAGCAGCCCAGGGGCCAATCAGCCCCTGCATTTT.

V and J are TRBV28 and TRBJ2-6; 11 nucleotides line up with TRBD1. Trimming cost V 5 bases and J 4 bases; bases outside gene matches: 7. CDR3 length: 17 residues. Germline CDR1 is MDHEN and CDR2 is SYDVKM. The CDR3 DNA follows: TGTGCCAGCAGTCCAGGACAGGGGGCAACGGGGGCCAACGTCCTGACTTTC. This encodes CASSPGQGATGANVLTF.

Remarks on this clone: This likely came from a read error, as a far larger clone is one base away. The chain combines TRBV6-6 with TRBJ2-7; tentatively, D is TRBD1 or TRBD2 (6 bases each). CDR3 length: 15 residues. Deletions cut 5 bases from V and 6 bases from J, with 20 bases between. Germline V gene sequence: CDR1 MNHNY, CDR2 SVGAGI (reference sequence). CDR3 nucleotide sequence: TGTGCCAGCAGTCAGGGGCGCGAACGAGCGGGCGAGCAGTACTTC. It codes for CASSQGRERAGEQYF.

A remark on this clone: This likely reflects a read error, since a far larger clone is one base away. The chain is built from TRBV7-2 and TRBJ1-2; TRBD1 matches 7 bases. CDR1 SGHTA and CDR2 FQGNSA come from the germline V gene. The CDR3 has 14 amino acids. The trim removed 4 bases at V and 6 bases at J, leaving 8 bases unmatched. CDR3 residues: CTSSWRQGGNGYTF. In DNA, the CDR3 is TGTACCAGCAGCTGGAGACAGGGTGGGAATGGCTACACCTTC.

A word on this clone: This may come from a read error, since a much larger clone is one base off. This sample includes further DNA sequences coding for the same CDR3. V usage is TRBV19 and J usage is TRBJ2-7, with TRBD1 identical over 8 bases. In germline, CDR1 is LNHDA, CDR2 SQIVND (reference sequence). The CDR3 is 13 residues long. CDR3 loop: CATAGTGGYEQYF. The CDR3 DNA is TGTGCCACCGCCGGGACAGGTGGCTACGAGCAGTACTTT.

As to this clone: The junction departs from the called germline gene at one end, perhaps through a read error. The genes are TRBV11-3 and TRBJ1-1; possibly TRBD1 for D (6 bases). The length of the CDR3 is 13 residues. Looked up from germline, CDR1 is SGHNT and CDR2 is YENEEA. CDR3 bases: TGTGCCAGCAGCCTAGAGGGGGGTTCCGAAGCTTTCTTT. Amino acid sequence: CASSLEGGSEAFF. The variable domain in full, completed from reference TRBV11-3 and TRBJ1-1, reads EAGVVQSPRYKIIEKKQPVAFWCNPISGHNTLYWYLQNLGQGPELLIRYENEEAVDDSQLPKDRFSAERLKGVDSTLKIQPAELGDSAVYLCASSLEGGSEAFFGQGTRLTVV.

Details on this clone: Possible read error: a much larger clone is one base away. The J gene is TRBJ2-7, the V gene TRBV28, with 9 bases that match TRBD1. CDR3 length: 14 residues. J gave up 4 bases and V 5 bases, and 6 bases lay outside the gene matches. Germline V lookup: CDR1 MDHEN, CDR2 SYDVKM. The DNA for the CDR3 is TGTGCCAGCAGTAGGACAGGGGACGCGTACGAGCAGTACTTC. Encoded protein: CASSRTGDAYEQYF. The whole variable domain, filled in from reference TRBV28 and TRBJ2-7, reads DVKVTQSSRYLVKRTGEKVFLECVQDMDHENMFWYRQDPGLGLRLIYFSYDVKMKEKGDIPEGYSVSREKKERFSLILESASTNQTSMYLCASSRTGDAYEQYFGPGTRLTVT.

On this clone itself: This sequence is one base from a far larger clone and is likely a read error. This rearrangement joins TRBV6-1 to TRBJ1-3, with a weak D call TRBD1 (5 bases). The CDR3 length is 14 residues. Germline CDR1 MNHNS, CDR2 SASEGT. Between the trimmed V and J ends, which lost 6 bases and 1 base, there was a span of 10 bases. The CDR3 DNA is TGTGCCAGCAGGAAGGGGCCTTCTGGAAACACCATATATTTT. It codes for CASRKGPSGNTIYF.

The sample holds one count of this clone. The CDR3 region has the DNA TGTGCCAGCAGCGAACAGGGGGCGTTCTATGGCTACACCTTC. It translates to CASSEQGAFYGYTF. This chain uses TRBV11-2 with TRBJ1-2, with 9 bases matching TRBD1. CDR3 length: 14 amino acids. V shed 5 bases and J 4 bases; nucleotides not matched to a gene: 5. Germline CDR1 is SGHAT and CDR2 is FQNNGV.

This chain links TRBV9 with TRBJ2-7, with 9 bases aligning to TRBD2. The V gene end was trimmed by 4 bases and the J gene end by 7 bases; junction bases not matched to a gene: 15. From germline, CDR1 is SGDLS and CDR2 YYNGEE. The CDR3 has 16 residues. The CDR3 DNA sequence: TGTGCCAGCAGCTTCCAAGGGACTAGCTCCACTCTGGAGCAGTACTTC. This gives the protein CASSFQGTSSTLEQYF.

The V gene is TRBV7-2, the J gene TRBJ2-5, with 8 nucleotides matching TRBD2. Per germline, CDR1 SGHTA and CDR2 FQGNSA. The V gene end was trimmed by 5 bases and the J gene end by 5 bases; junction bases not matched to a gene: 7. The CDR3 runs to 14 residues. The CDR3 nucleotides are TGTGCCAGCAGCCGAGCGGGAGTAAGCGAGACCCAGTACTTC. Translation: CASSRAGVSETQYF. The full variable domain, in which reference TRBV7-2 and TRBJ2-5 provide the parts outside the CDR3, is GAGVSQSPSNKVTEKGKDVELRCDPISGHTALYWYRQSLGQGLEFLIYFQGNSAPDKSGLPSDRFSAERTGGSVSTLTIQRTQQEDSAVYLCASSRAGVSETQYFGPGTRLLVL.